This entry is about one TCR beta chain. cDNA came from roughly 0.47 to 1 ug RNA primed by random hexamers. TCRdb called the immunoSEQ multiplex PCR reads again in MiXCR, with one record for every CDR3 protein. The data show approximately 200,000 distinct CDR3 sequences, roughly 95% seen once. V shed 3 bases and J 7 bases; nucleotides not matched to a gene: 3. Looked up from germline, CDR1 is SGHAT and CDR2 is FQDESV (reference sequence). The CDR3 length is 15 residues. The record originates from a study of CD8 T cells in Susac syndrome. V and J are TRBV11-1 and TRBJ1-6; 10 nucleotides line up with TRBD1. The sequencing sample was made of CD4+ T cells from PBMCs. The origin of this receptor is a human donor with multiple sclerosis. The CDR3, as DNA: TGTGCCAGCAGCTTCGGACAGGGGGGAAATTCACCCCTCCACTTT. Protein sequence: CASSFGQGGNSPLHF.